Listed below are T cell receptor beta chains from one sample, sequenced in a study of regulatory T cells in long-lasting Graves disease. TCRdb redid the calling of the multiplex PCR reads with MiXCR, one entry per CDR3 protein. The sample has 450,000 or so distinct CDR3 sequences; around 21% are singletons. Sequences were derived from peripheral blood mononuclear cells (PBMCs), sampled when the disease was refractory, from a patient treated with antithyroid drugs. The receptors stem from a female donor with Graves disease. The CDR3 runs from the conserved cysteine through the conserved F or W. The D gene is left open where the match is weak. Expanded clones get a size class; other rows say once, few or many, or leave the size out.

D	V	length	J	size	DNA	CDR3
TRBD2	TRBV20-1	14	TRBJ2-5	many	TGCAGTGCCAGACCACTAGCGGTCCAAGAGACCCAGTACTTC	CSARPLAVQETQYF
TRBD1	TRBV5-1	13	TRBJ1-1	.	TGCGCCAGCAGCTTGGGGACAGGCCCCGGTGCTTTCTTT	CASSLGTGPGAFF
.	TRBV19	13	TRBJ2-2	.	TGTGCCAGTAGTTCCACTAATTCCGGGGAGCTGTTTTTT	CASSSTNSGELFF
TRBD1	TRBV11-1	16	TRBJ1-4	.	TGTGCCAGCAGCTCGCGGACAGGCGCAACTAATGAAAAACTGTTTTTT	CASSSRTGATNEKLFF
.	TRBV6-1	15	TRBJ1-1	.	TGTGCCAGCAGGCCGGGACGGAGCATGAACACTGAAGCTTTCTTT	CASRPGRSMNTEAFF
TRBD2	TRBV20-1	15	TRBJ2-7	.	TGCAGTGCTGGAGTCCTTAGCGGGAGGGCCTACGAGCAGTACTTC	CSAGVLSGRAYEQYF
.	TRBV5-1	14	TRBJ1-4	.	TGCGCCAGCAGTTTGGGGGAAGTTCGGGAAAAACTGTTTTTT	CASSLGEVREKLFF
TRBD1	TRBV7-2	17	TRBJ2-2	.	TGTGCCAGCAGCTTAGCGCGTAGGGGGCGGATCACCGGGGAGCTGTTTTTT	CASSLARRGRITGELFF
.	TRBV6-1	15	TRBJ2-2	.	TGTGCCAGCAGTCAGGGGACCCGAGTTGCCGGGGAGCTGTTTTTT	CASSQGTRVAGELFF
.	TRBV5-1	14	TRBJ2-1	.	TGCGCCAGCATTCCGGAGGGGCTAAACAATGAGCAGTTCTTC	CASIPEGLNNEQFF
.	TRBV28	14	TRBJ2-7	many	TGTGCCAGCACCACACCCCCCGACAGTTACGAGCAGTACTTC	CASTTPPDSYEQYF
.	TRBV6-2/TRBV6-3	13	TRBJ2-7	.	TGTGCCAGCAAATTGGGGGCCGGCTACGAGCAGTACTTC	CASKLGAGYEQYF
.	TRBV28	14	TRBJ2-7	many	TGTGCCAGCAGTTTAGATGCCGCCCGGAAAGAGCAGTACTTC	CASSLDAARKEQYF
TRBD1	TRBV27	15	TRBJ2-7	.	TGTGCCAGCAGTCACGGGACAGGGGGCATGGGGGAGCAGTACTTC	CASSHGTGGMGEQYF
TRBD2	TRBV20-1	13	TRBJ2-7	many	TGCAGTGCCGGACTAGCGGGAGTACGCGAGCAGTACTTC	CSAGLAGVREQYF